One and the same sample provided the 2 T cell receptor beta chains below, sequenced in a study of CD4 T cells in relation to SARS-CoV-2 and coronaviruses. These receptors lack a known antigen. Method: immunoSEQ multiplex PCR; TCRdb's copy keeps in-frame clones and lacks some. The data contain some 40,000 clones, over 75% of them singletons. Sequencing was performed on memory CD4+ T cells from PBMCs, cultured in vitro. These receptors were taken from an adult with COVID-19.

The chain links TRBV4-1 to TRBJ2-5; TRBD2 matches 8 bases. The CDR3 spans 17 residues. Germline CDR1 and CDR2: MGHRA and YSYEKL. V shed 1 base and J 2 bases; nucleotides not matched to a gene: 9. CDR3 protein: CASSQGLSGRGQETQYF. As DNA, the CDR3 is TGCGCCAGCAGCCAAGGTTTAAGCGGGAGAGGACAAGAGACCCAGTACTTC.

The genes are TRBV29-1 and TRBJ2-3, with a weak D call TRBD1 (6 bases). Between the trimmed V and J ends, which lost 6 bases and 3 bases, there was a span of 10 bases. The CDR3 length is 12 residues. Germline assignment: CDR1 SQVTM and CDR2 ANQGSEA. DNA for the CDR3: TGCAGCGTCGTACAGGGAACAGATACGCAGTATTTT. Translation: CSVVQGTDTQYF.